This T cell receptor (beta chain) was documented in a study of OX40 agonist ivuxolimab in advanced cancers. The CDR3 totals 15 residues. V shed 4 bases and J 7 bases; nucleotides not matched to a gene: 7. The V gene's germline CDR1 is SGHNT and CDR2 YYREEE (reference sequence). Assay used: immunoSEQ multiplex PCR; TCRdb lists only in-frame clones, some missing. The sample carries about 72,000 clones, 85% to 90% recorded once. The receptor was isolated from an adult with an advanced solid tumor such as melanoma, head and neck, liver or kidney cancer. V usage is TRBV5-4 and J usage is TRBJ2-1; 11 positions match TRBD1. Sequences were derived from CD4+ or CD8+ T cells sorted from blood, sampled in a trial of the OX40 agonist ivuxolimab. The CDR3 region has the DNA TGTGCCAGCAGCGTGGACAGGGGGCGCGGGAATGAGCAGTTCTTC. Translating it yields CASSVDRGRGNEQFF.